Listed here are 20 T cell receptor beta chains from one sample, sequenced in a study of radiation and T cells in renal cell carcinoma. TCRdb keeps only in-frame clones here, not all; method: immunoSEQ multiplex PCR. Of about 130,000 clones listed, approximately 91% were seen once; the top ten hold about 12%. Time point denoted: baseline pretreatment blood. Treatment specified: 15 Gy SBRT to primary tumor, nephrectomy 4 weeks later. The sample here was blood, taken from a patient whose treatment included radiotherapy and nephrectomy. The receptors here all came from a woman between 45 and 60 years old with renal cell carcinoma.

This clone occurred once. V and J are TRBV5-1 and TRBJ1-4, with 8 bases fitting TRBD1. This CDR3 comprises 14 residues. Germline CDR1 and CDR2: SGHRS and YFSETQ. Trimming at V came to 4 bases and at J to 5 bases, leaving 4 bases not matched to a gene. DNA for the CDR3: TGCGCCAGCAGCCCCTGGACAGGGAATGAAAAACTGTTTTTT. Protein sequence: CASSPWTGNEKLFF.

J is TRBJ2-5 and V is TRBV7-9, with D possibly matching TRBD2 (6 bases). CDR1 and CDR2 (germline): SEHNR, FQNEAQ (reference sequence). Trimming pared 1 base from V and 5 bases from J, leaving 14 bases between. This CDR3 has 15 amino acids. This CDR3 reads CASSLGRLGTETQYF. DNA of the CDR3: TGTGCCAGCAGCTTAGGGAGACTAGGGACTGAGACCCAGTACTTC.

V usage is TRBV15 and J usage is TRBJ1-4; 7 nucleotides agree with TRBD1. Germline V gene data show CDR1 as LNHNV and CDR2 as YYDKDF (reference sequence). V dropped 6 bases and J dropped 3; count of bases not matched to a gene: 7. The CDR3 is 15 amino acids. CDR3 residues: CATRNEGAANEKLFF. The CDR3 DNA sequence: TGTGCCACCAGAAATGAGGGGGCGGCTAATGAAAAACTGTTTTTT.

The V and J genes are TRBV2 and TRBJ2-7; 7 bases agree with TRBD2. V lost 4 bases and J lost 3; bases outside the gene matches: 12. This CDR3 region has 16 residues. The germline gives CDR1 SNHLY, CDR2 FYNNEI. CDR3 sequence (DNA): TGTGCCAGCAGTGGAAGATTAGCGGGCCTTAACTACGAGCAGTACTTC. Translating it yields CASSGRLAGLNYEQYF.

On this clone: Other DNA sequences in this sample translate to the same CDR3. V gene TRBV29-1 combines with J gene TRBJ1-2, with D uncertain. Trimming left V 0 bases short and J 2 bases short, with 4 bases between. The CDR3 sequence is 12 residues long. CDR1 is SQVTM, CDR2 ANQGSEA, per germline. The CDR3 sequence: CSVEDGNYGYTF. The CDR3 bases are TGCAGCGTTGAAGATGGCAACTATGGCTACACCTTC.

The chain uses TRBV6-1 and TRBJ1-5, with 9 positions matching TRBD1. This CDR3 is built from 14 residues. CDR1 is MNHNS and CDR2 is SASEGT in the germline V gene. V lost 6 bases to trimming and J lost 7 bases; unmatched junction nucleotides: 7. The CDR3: CASRGTGSRQPQHF. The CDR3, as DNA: TGTGCCAGCAGGGGGACAGGGAGTAGGCAGCCCCAGCATTTT.

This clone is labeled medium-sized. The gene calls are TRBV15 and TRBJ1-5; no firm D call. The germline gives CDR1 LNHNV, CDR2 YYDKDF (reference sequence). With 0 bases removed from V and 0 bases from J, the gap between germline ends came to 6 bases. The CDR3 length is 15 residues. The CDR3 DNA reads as TGTGCCACCAGCAGAGAGACTTCTAGCAATCAGCCCCAGCATTTT. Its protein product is CATSRETSSNQPQHF.

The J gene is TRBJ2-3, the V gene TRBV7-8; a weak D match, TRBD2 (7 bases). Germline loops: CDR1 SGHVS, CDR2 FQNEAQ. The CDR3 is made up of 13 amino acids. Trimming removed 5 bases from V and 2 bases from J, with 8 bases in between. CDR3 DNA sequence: TGTGCCAGCAGCGGGGGGGCCACAGATACGCAGTATTTT. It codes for CASSGGATDTQYF.

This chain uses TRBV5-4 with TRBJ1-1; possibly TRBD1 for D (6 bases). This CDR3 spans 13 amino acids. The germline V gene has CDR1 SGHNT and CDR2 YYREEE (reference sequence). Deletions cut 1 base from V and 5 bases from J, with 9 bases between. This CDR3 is CASSLTGSTEAFF. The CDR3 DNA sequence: TGTGCCAGCAGCTTGACAGGGTCGACTGAAGCTTTCTTT.

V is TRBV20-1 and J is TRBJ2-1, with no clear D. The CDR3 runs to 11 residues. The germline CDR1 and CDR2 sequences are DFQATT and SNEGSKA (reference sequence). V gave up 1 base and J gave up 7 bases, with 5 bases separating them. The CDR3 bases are TGCAGTGCTAGAGGGCGTAATGAGCAGTTCTTC. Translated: CSARGRNEQFF.

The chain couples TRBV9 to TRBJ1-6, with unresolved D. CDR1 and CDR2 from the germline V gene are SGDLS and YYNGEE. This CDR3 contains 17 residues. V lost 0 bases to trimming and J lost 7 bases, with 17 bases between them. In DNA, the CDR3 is TGTGCCAGCAGCGTAGCATCCCCCGGGAGTGGCAATTCACCCCTCCACTTT. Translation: CASSVASPGSGNSPLHF. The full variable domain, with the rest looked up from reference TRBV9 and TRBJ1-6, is DSGVTQTPKHLITATGQRVTLRCSPRSGDLSVYWYQQSLDQGLQFLIQYYNGEERAKGNILERFSAQQFPDLHSELNLSSLELGDSALYFCASSVASPGSGNSPLHFGNGTRLTVT.

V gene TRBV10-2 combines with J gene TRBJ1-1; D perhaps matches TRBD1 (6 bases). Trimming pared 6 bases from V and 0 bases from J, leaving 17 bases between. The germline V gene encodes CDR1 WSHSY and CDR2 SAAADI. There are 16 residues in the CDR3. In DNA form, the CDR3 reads TGCGCCAGCAGCCTCGCGGGGGGCGGGGTGAACACTGAAGCTTTCTTT. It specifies CASSLAGGGVNTEAFF.

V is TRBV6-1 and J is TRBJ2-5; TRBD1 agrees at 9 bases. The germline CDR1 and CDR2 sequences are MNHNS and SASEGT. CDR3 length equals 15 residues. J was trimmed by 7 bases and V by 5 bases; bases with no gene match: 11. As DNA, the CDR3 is TGTGCCAGCAGTCCTTCGGGACAGGGCGGTTTGACCCAGTACTTC. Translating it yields CASSPSGQGGLTQYF.

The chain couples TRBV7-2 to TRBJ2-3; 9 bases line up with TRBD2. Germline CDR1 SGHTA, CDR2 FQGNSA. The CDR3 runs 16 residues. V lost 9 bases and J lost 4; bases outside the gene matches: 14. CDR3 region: CASNREPGLASDTQYF. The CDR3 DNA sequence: TGTGCCAGTAACCGGGAGCCGGGACTAGCCTCAGATACGCAGTATTTT.

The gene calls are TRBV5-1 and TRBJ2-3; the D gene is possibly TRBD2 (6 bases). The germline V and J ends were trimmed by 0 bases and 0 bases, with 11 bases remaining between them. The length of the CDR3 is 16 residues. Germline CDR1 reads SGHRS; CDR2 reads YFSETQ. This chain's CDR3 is CASSLGLSGSTDTQYF. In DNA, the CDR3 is TGCGCCAGCAGCTTGGGTCTTAGCGGTAGCACAGATACGCAGTATTTT.

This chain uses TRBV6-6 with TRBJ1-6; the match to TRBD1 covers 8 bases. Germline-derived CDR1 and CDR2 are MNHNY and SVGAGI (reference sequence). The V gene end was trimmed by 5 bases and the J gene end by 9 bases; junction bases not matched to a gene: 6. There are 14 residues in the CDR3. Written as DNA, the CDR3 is TGTGCCAGCAGTCGGACAGGGACGACTTCACCCCTCCACTTT. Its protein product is CASSRTGTTSPLHF.

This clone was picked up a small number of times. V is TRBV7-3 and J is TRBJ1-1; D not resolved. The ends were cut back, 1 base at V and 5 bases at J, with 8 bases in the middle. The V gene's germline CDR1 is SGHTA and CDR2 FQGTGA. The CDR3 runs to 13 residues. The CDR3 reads CASSLNRLTEAFF. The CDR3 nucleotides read TGTGCCAGCAGCTTAAATCGTTTGACTGAAGCTTTCTTT.

CDR3 sequence reads: CASRQTGGYSSGNTIYF. Written as DNA, the CDR3 is TGTGCCAGCAGACAAACAGGGGGCTATTCCTCTGGAAACACCATATATTTT. V usage is TRBV2 and J usage is TRBJ1-3; 9 bases map to TRBD1. This CDR3 spans 17 amino acids. Trimming removed 6 bases from V and 0 bases from J; junction bases left unmatched: 9. Germline values: CDR1 SNHLY, CDR2 FYNNEI.

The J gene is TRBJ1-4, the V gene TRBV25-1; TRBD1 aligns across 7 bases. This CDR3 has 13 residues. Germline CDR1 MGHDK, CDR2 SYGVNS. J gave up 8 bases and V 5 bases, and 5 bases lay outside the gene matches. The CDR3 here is CASSTGAWEKLFF. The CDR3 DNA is TGTGCCAGCAGTACAGGGGCTTGGGAAAAACTGTTTTTT.

The CDR3 DNA reads TGTGCCACCAGCAGACGAGGCCAAGGGCATAGAAACACCATATATTTT. It codes for CATSRRGQGHRNTIYF. The chain links TRBV15 to TRBJ1-3; D call uncertain. V shed 2 bases and J shed 5 bases, with 16 bases lying between them. The CDR3 runs 16 residues. Germline V gene lookup returns CDR1 LNHNV and CDR2 YYDKDF (reference sequence).